The sequence of this T cell receptor beta chain was determined in a study of T cells in Graves' hyperthyroidism and ophthalmopathy. Overall study: The initial diagnosis was the point when peripheral blood was collected, ahead of any treatment. Study findings and constraints: From stable hyperthyroidism, ophthalmopathy was set apart by a 13 V-J model.

Researchers took RNA transcripts and amplified the TCR beta CDR3 regions from them. First-round RT-PCR of the TCR CDR3 relied on the HTBI primer set. TCRdb passed the multiplex PCR reads through MiXCR, listing each CDR3 protein once. This table holds around 450,000 distinct CDR3 sequences, approximately 14% found once. The V end lost 4 bases, the J end lost 9 bases, and 20 bases lay between the germline ends. Germline-derived CDR1 and CDR2 are SGHRS and YFSETQ. The CDR3 consists of 14 residues. An approximately 9.4 ml volume of fresh peripheral blood provided the PBMCs. Comment on this clonotype: Antigen specificity is unknown.

V usage is TRBV5-1 and J usage is TRBJ2-7; D is perhaps TRBD2 (5 bases). The sequence came from a woman between 18 and 29 years old with Graves' hyperthyroidism. Sequencing was performed on blood. The CDR3 nucleotides are TGCGCCAGCAGCCCATCCGACGAGGGAGCGCGGCAGTACTTC. Its translation is CASSPSDEGARQYF.